This T cell receptor beta chain was profiled in a study of blood T cells in healthy people across ages. Sample-barcoded 5' priming and a J-beta primer mix drove a second PCR of roughly 7 to 11 cycles. TCRdb reprocessed the 5' RACE reads with MiXCR, giving one entry per CDR3 protein. The profile shows about 1.8 million distinct CDR3 sequences, around 50% of them singletons. There are 17 residues in the CDR3. V shed 4 bases and J shed 7 bases, with 21 bases lying between them. CDR1 SGHDT and CDR2 YYEEEE come from the germline V gene. The source material was blood. The receptor was derived from a woman aged 40 to 50 in good health. The rearrangement joins TRBV5-6 to TRBJ1-6; D is uncertain. CDR3 sequence: CASSAYRDISHNSPLHF. CDR3 bases: TGTGCCAGCAGCGCCTACCGTGACATCTCCCACAATTCACCCCTCCACTTT.